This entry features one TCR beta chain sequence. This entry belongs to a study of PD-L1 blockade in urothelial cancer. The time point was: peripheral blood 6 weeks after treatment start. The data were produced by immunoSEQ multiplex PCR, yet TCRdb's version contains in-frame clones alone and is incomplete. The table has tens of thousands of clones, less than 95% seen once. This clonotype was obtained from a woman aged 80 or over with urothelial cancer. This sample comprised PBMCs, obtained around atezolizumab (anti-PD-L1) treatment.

This chain's CDR3 is CASSPWSTVNTEAFF. CDR3 nucleotides: TGTGCCAGCAGCCCATGGTCCACGGTGAACACTGAAGCTTTCTTT. The V call is TRBV9, the J call TRBJ1-1; D is ambiguous. CDR1 and CDR2 from the germline V gene are SGDLS and YYNGEE. The length of the CDR3 is 15 residues. Trimming left V 4 bases short and J 0 bases short, with 13 bases between. The full variable domain, rest sourced from reference TRBV9 and TRBJ1-1, is DSGVTQTPKHLITATGQRVTLRCSPRSGDLSVYWYQQSLDQGLQFLIQYYNGEERAKGNILERFSAQQFPDLHSELNLSSLELGDSALYFCASSPWSTVNTEAFFGQGTRLTVV.